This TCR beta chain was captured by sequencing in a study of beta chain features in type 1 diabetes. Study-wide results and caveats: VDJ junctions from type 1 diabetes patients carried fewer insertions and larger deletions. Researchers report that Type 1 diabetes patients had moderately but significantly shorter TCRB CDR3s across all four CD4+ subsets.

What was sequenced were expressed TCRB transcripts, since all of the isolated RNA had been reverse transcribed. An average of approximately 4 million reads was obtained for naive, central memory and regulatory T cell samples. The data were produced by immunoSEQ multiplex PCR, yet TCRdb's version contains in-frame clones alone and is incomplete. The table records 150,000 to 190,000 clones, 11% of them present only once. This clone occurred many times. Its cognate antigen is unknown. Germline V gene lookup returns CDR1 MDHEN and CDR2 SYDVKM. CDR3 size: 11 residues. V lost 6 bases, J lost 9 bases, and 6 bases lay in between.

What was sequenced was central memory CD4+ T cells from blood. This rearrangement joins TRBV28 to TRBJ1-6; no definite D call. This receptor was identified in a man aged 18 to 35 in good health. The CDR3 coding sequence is TGTGCCAGCAGGAAAAGTTCACCCCTCCACTTT. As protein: CASRKSSPLHF.